The 11 T cell receptor beta chains below were found in one sample sequenced in a study of T cells after yellow fever vaccination. TCRdb re-called the 5' RACE reads with MiXCR, one entry per CDR3 protein. The top ten clones hold approximately 16% of a sample with some 400,000 distinct CDR3 sequences, 6.2% of them seen once. The specimen was PBMCs, collected 5 days after the yellow fever booster vaccination. Receptors originate from a man younger than 40 who received the YFV17D yellow fever vaccine.

This clonotype has at least ten counts. The V and J genes are TRBV25-1 and TRBJ1-5; D unresolved. This CDR3 comprises 14 residues. Germline CDR1 MGHDK, CDR2 SYGVNS. V lost 1 base to trimming and J lost 7 bases, with 11 bases between them. CDR3 in amino acids: CASSESGGRQPQHF. CDR3 in DNA: TGTGCCAGCAGTGAATCGGGAGGGAGGCAGCCCCAGCATTTT.

In this sample, this clonotype turned up many times. The V gene is TRBV10-3, the J gene TRBJ2-1; 10 bases line up with TRBD2. Germline trimming cut 4 bases from V and 5 bases from J; bases unmatched to any gene: 8. This CDR3 has 16 residues. The germline V gene encodes CDR1 ENHRY and CDR2 SYGVKD. CDR3 DNA sequence: TGTGCCATCAGTGCAATGGGACTAGCGAGTAACAATGAGCAGTTCTTC. It codes for CAISAMGLASNNEQFF.

The chain has TRBV28 and TRBJ2-7; weak D call: TRBD2 (6 bases). The CDR3 length is 16 residues. Trimming cost V 6 bases and J 4 bases, with 22 bases left between them. Germline V gene lookup returns CDR1 MDHEN and CDR2 SYDVKM. The CDR3 DNA reads as TGTGCCAGCAGGACAGAAGACGGGAGATTCTCTTACGAGCAGTACTTC. Residues: CASRTEDGRFSYEQYF.

In this sample, this clonotype turned up many times. The V gene is TRBV6-2 or TRBV6-3, the J gene TRBJ2-7; TRBD2 agrees at 14 bases. This CDR3 is 17 amino acids long. In germline, CDR1 is MNHEY, CDR2 SVGEGT. The J segment lost 7 bases and the V segment lost 7 bases, leaving 15 bases of the junction unmatched. CDR3 coding DNA: TGTGCCAGCATCCCGGGACTAGCGGGGGCTATCTTGGGGGAGCAGTACTTC. As protein: CASIPGLAGAILGEQYF.

The chain recombines TRBV5-4 with TRBJ2-1, with D unresolved. Trimming took 2 bases from V and 7 from J, leaving 7 bases between them. Germline values: CDR1 SGHNT, CDR2 YYREEE (reference sequence). The CDR3 is made up of 12 amino acids. CDR3 DNA: TGTGCCAGCAGCTTTATGGGGAATGAGCAGTTCTTC. It specifies CASSFMGNEQFF.

This clonotype was picked up a small number of times. The genes are TRBV29-1 and TRBJ2-7; 7 nucleotides match TRBD1. The V segment lost 6 bases and the J segment 5 bases; nucleotides outside the gene matches: 7. The CDR3 runs to 12 residues. CDR1 and CDR2 (germline): SQVTM, ANQGSEA. Here the CDR3 reads CSVTGQLHEQYF. In DNA form, the CDR3 reads TGCAGCGTGACGGGACAGCTCCACGAGCAGTACTTC.

In this sample, this clonotype turned up a few times. The rearrangement uses TRBV6-5 and TRBJ2-7, with D perhaps matching TRBD1 (6 bases). Germline V lookup: CDR1 MNHEY, CDR2 SVGAGI. The CDR3 runs 15 residues. The germline V and J ends were trimmed by 0 bases and 2 bases, with 11 bases remaining between them. Written as DNA, the CDR3 is TGTGCCAGCAGTTACTCCCCTACAGGGACCTACGAGCAGTACTTC. It specifies CASSYSPTGTYEQYF.

This clonotype has ten or more counts. The V gene is TRBV30, the J gene TRBJ2-4; no reliable D call. CDR3 length: 13 amino acids. V gave up 0 bases and J gave up 10 bases, with 13 bases separating them. CDR1 is GTSNPN, CDR2 SVGIG, per germline (reference sequence). The CDR3 region has the DNA TGTGCCTGGAGTGTAAGGAACCTGTATATTCAGTACTTC. Translated: CAWSVRNLYIQYF.

The sample holds a few counts of this clonotype. The chain uses TRBV29-1 and TRBJ2-3; 16 bases map to TRBD2. With V trimmed by 3 bases and J by 4 bases, 10 bases remained unmatched. There are 18 residues in the CDR3. Per germline, CDR1 SQVTM and CDR2 ANQGSEA. CDR3 DNA sequence: TGCAGCGTTGACGGGGGACTAGCGGGAGGGCCTAGATCAGATACGCAGTATTTT. Translating it yields CSVDGGLAGGPRSDTQYF.

This clonotype was seen ten or more times. The chain carries TRBV27 and TRBJ2-4; D unresolved. This CDR3 has 13 residues. CDR1 and CDR2 (germline): MNHEY, SMNVEV (reference sequence). V was shortened by 3 bases and J by 2 bases, with 5 bases between the two germline ends. This chain's CDR3 is CASSLSSKNIQYF. The DNA of the CDR3 is TGTGCCAGCAGTTTGTCGTCCAAAAACATTCAGTACTTC.

This clonotype was seen a handful of times. The chain links TRBV12-3 or TRBV12-4 to TRBJ2-2; D unclear. CDR3 length: 13 residues. The V end was cut by 6 bases, the J end by 6 bases, with 11 bases between. For the CDR3, the DNA is TGTGCCAGCAGGATGGACGAACCCGGGGAGCTGTTTTTT. Translated, it gives CASRMDEPGELFF.